A selection of T cell receptor beta chains follows, all from one sample in a study of early T cells in non-severe SARS-CoV-2 infection. TCRdb reanalysed the 5' RACE reads using MiXCR and keeps one entry per CDR3 protein. Seen here are about 63,000 distinct CDR3 sequences, under 15% observed once, and the top ten hold approximately 4.8%. Sequences were obtained from whole blood. The receptors were gathered from an adult who was a healthcare worker with PCR-confirmed SARS-CoV-2 infection or an uninfected control (not recorded which). Both conserved end residues are part of each CDR3. The D gene is left open where the match is weak. The size field is filled for only some rows; it gives once, few, many or a size class.

TRBD2	15	many	TRBV7-9	TRBJ2-4	CASTPGREGPNIQYF	TGTGCCAGCACCCCCGGAAGGGAGGGTCCAAACATTCAGTACTTC
TRBD2	13	once	TRBV6-1	TRBJ2-7	CASSLSGGYEQYF	TGTGCCAGCAGCCTAAGCGGGGGCTACGAGCAGTACTTC
NA	14	many	TRBV20-1	TRBJ2-7	CSARDHKGDYEQYF	TGCAGTGCTAGAGACCACAAGGGGGACTACGAGCAGTACTTC
NA	15	few	TRBV19	TRBJ1-2	CASSSTASGVYGYTF	TGTGCCAGCAGTTCGACCGCCTCGGGGGTTTATGGCTACACCTTC
TRBD1	16	many	TRBV4-3	TRBJ1-4	CASSRGTGEVWEKLFF	TGCGCCAGCAGCCGAGGTACAGGGGAGGTATGGGAAAAACTGTTTTTT
NA	16	many	TRBV11-2	TRBJ2-1	CASSLGGPSSYNEQFF	TGTGCCAGCAGCTTAGGTGGCCCAAGCTCCTACAATGAGCAGTTCTTC
NA	11	many	TRBV28	TRBJ1-2	CASNQNYGYTF	TGTGCCAGCAATCAGAACTATGGCTACACCTTC
TRBD1	17	NA	TRBV7-6	TRBJ2-5	CASSLGLTGQGFGTQYF	TGTGCCAGCAGCTTAGGGCTCACGGGACAGGGGTTTGGGACCCAGTACTTC
TRBD2	15	many	TRBV2	TRBJ2-1	CASSDLAGDYNEQFF	TGTGCCAGCAGCGACCTAGCGGGGGACTACAATGAGCAGTTCTTC
NA	14	many	TRBV25-1	TRBJ2-7	CASSEFGGLYEQYF	TGTGCCAGCAGTGAATTCGGGGGGCTGTACGAGCAGTACTTC
TRBD2	13	many	TRBV20-1	TRBJ2-5	CSAQAGVQETQYF	TGCAGTGCTCAGGCGGGGGTCCAAGAGACCCAGTACTTC
TRBD2	16	NA	TRBV4-2	TRBJ2-3	CASSQELAGGVHTQYF	TGTGCCAGCAGCCAAGAACTAGCGGGGGGGGTCCATACGCAGTATTTT
NA	14	NA	TRBV20-1	TRBJ1-2	CSASTTGSRGGYTF	TGCAGTGCTAGCACCACAGGGAGCAGGGGTGGCTACACCTTC
NA	13	many	TRBV6-2/TRBV6-3	TRBJ2-2	CASSRTDTGELFF	TGTGCCAGCAGCCGGACGGACACCGGGGAGCTGTTTTTT
NA	15	many	TRBV6-2/TRBV6-3	TRBJ1-1	CASSYVQERNTEAFF	TGTGCCAGCAGTTACGTACAGGAGCGGAACACTGAAGCTTTCTTT
TRBD1	14	many	TRBV11-2	TRBJ2-1	CASSPSTGLDEQFF	TGTGCCAGCAGCCCTTCGACAGGGTTGGATGAGCAGTTCTTC
NA	14	NA	TRBV9	TRBJ2-2	CASSVEWGTGELFF	TGTGCCAGCAGCGTAGAATGGGGGACCGGGGAGCTGTTTTTT
NA	15	NA	TRBV11-2	TRBJ2-3	CASSYGIRGADTQYF	TGTGCCAGCAGCTATGGGATCAGGGGGGCAGATACGCAGTATTTT
NA	15	many	TRBV7-9	TRBJ2-2	CASSPRGSDTGELFF	TGTGCCAGCAGCCCCCGTGGGTCCGACACCGGGGAGCTGTTTTTT
TRBD1	14	many	TRBV12-3/TRBV12-4	TRBJ2-7	CASSSRDRNYEQYF	TGTGCCAGCAGTTCTCGGGACAGGAACTACGAGCAGTACTTC
NA	16	NA	TRBV6-1	TRBJ2-3	CASSGPGGISTDTQYF	TGTGCCAGCAGCGGGCCCGGAGGGATCAGCACAGATACGCAGTATTTT
NA	16	many	TRBV6-5	TRBJ2-2	CASTTRGSPNTGELFF	TGTGCCAGCACCACGCGTGGCAGCCCGAACACCGGGGAGCTGTTTTTT
NA	15	NA	TRBV3-1	TRBJ1-1	CASSQLRQGNTEAFF	TGTGCCAGCAGCCAACTTCGCCAGGGGAACACTGAAGCTTTCTTT
NA	12	many	TRBV4-2	TRBJ1-1	CASSLKNTEAFF	TGTGCCAGCAGTCTTAAGAACACTGAAGCTTTCTTT
TRBD2	17	many	TRBV6-5	TRBJ2-7	CASSYRLAGARVGEQYF	TGTGCCAGCAGTTACCGACTAGCGGGGGCCCGCGTAGGGGAGCAGTACTTC
NA	13	many	TRBV12-3/TRBV12-4	TRBJ1-3	CASTLLGENTIYF	TGTGCCAGCACTCTGCTGGGGGAAAACACCATATATTTT
TRBD1	15	many	TRBV7-9	TRBJ2-7	CASSPSQGTYHEQYF	TGTGCCAGCAGCCCCTCACAGGGGACCTACCACGAGCAGTACTTC
TRBD2	14	few	TRBV6-5	TRBJ2-5	CASSPTSGEQTQYF	TGTGCCAGCAGTCCGACTAGCGGGGAGCAGACCCAGTACTTC
NA	15	many	TRBV6-6	TRBJ1-3	CATQSTGLSGNTIYF	TGTGCCACCCAGTCAACAGGGCTCTCTGGAAACACCATATATTTT
TRBD1	14	many	TRBV12-3/TRBV12-4	TRBJ1-1	CASSPGTGNTEAFF	TGTGCCAGCAGTCCCGGGACAGGAAACACTGAAGCTTTCTTT
TRBD1	15	NA	TRBV27	TRBJ1-5	CASSPWTGGNQPQHF	TGTGCCAGCAGTCCATGGACAGGGGGTAATCAGCCCCAGCATTTT
TRBD1	14	NA	TRBV2	TRBJ1-1	CASSEAQGGTEAFF	TGTGCCAGCAGTGAAGCGCAGGGGGGCACTGAAGCTTTCTTT
TRBD2	15	many	TRBV20-1	TRBJ2-3	CSAPLAGSSTDTQYF	TGCAGTGCGCCACTAGCGGGGTCTAGCACAGATACGCAGTATTTT
NA	11	NA	TRBV3-1	TRBJ2-7	CASSPGQEQYF	TGTGCCAGCAGCCCTGGGCAGGAGCAGTACTTC
NA	14	many	TRBV9	TRBJ1-2	CASSPRMRDYGYTF	TGTGCCAGCAGCCCCCGCATGAGGGACTATGGCTACACCTTC
NA	14	many	TRBV5-4	TRBJ1-2	CASSFTGTPYGYTF	TGTGCCAGCAGCTTTACCGGGACACCGTATGGCTACACCTTC
TRBD1	14	many	TRBV5-4	TRBJ1-6	CASSWDRVDSPLHF	TGTGCCAGCAGCTGGGACAGGGTCGATTCACCCCTCCACTTT
NA	14	many	TRBV5-1	TRBJ1-1	CASSSSPRNTEAFF	TGCGCCAGCAGCTCATCCCCCCGGAACACTGAAGCTTTCTTT
NA	13	NA	TRBV18	TRBJ2-5	CASSPNLEETQYF	TGTGCCAGCTCACCAAACTTAGAAGAGACCCAGTACTTC
NA	13	many	TRBV5-6	TRBJ1-1	CASSGTHNTEAFF	TGTGCCAGCAGTGGGACACACAACACTGAAGCTTTCTTT
TRBD1	15	NA	TRBV5-1	TRBJ1-1	CASSQPDRAGTEAFF	TGCGCCAGCAGCCAACCGGACAGGGCTGGGACTGAAGCTTTCTTT
TRBD1	14	medium-sized	TRBV11-2	TRBJ2-7	CASSRPGQGYEQYF	TGTGCCAGCAGCCGTCCGGGACAGGGCTACGAGCAGTACTTC
TRBD2	14	NA	TRBV2	TRBJ2-7	CASESAGVSYEQYF	TGTGCCAGCGAATCGGCGGGGGTTTCGTACGAGCAGTACTTC
TRBD1	14	NA	TRBV18	TRBJ1-3	CASSPGQGANTIYF	TGTGCCAGCTCACCGGGACAGGGGGCAAACACCATATATTTT
NA	16	many	TRBV29-1	TRBJ1-1	CSVVRGAGEPNTEAFF	TGCAGCGTTGTTCGGGGGGCAGGGGAGCCGAACACTGAAGCTTTCTTT